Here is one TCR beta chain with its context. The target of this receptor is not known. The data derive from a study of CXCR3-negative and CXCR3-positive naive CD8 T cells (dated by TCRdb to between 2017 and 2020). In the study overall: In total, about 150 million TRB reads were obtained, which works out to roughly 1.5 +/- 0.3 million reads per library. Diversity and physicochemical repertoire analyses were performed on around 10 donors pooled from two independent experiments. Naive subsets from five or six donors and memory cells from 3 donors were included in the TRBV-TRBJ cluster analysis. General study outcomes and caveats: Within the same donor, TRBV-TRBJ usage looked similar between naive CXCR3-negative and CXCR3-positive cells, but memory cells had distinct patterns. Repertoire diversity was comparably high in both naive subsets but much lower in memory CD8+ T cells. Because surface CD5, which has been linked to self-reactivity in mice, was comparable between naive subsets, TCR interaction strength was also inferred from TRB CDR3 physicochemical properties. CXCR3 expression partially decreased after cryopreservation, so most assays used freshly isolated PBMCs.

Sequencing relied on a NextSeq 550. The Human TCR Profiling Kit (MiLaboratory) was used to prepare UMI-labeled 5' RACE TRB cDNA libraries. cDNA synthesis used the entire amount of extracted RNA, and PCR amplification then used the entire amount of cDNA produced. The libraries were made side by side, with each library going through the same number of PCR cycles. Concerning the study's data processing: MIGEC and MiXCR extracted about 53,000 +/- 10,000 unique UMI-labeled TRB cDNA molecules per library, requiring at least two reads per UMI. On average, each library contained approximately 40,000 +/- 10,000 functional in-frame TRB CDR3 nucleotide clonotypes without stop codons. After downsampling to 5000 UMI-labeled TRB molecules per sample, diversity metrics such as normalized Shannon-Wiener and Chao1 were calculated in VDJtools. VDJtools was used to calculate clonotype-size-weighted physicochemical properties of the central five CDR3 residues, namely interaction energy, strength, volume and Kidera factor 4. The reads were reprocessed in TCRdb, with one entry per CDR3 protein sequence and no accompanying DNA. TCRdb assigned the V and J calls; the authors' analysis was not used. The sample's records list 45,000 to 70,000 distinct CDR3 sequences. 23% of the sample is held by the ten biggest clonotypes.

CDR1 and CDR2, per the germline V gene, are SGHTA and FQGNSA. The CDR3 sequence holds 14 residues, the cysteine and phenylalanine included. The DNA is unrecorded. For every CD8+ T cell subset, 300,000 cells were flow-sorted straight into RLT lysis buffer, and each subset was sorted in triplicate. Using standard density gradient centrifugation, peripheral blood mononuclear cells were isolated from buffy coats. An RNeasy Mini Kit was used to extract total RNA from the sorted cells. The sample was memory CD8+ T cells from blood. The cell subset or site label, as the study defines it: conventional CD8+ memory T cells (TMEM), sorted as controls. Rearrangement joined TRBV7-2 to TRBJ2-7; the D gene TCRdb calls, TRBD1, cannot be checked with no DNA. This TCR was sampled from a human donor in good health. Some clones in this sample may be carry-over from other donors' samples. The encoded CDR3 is CASSLGVSPYEQYF.